A selection of T cell receptor beta chains follows, all from one sample in a study of OX40 agonist ivuxolimab in advanced cancers. The method was immunoSEQ multiplex PCR; TCRdb's version includes in-frame clones alone and lacks a portion of them. The sample holds some 55,000 clones, roughly 90% seen once. The material sequenced was CD4+ or CD8+ T cells sorted from blood, taken in a trial of the OX40 agonist ivuxolimab. These receptors came from an adult with an advanced solid tumor such as melanoma, head and neck, liver or kidney cancer. Each CDR3 is given with its conserved first and last residue. D genes are given only for firm matches. Some rows mark clone size as missing; the rest say once, few, many or name a class of expanded clone.

d_call | j_call | v_call | clone_size | cdr3_nt | cdr3_aa
- | TRBJ1-1 | TRBV19 | - | TGTGCCAGTAGTATACAGGGTATTTCTCCTGAAGCTTTCTTT | CASSIQGISPEAFF
TRBD2 | TRBJ2-3 | TRBV2 | - | TGTGCCAGCAGCCTGACTAGCGGGAGGGAGGATACGCAGTATTTT | CASSLTSGREDTQYF
- | TRBJ2-7 | TRBV28 | - | TGTGCCAGCACCCGGACGGAACCCTACGAGCAGTACTTC | CASTRTEPYEQYF
TRBD2 | TRBJ2-2 | TRBV6-1 | - | TGTGCCAGCAGGGGGCTTCGGGAGGACACCGGGGAGCTGTTTTTT | CASRGLREDTGELFF
- | TRBJ1-3 | TRBV29-1 | - | TGCAGCGTTGAAAGAGGGACGGTCTCTGGAAACACCATATATTTT | CSVERGTVSGNTIYF
- | TRBJ1-1 | TRBV6-6 | - | TGTGCCAGCAGCCTCAGGGGATTGAACACTGAAGCTTTCTTT | CASSLRGLNTEAFF
TRBD2 | TRBJ2-2 | TRBV7-9 | - | TGTGCCAGCAGTTCCCCGGGACTAGGTAGTCCCGGGGAGCTGTTTTTT | CASSSPGLGSPGELFF
- | TRBJ2-1 | TRBV11-2 | - | TGTGCCAGCAGCGACTCCAGCGACCTGGCTCTGGATGAGCAGTTCTTC | CASSDSSDLALDEQFF
- | TRBJ2-7 | TRBV7-9 | once | TGTGCCAGCAGCTATTTAGGGGGGTATCAGTACTTC | CASSYLGGYQYF
TRBD1 | TRBJ1-1 | TRBV2 | - | TGTGCCAGCAGGACAGGGGGCCTACCTGAAGCTTTCTTT | CASRTGGLPEAFF
TRBD2 | TRBJ2-2 | TRBV7-2 | - | TGTGCCAGCAACCTTCTAGCGGGAGTTGGTCTAAGGGAGCTGTTTTTT | CASNLLAGVGLRELFF
TRBD2 | TRBJ2-1 | TRBV2 | - | TGTGCCAGCAGCGAAAGACTAGCTGGTTACAATGAGCAGTTCTTC | CASSERLAGYNEQFF
- | TRBJ2-7 | TRBV2 | - | TGTGCCAGCAGTTCACCCCGGGGTACTCTCTACGAGCAGTACTTC | CASSSPRGTLYEQYF
- | TRBJ2-1 | TRBV29-1 | - | TGCAGCGTTTCGGACTTTGAGCAGTTCTTC | CSVSDFEQFF
TRBD1 | TRBJ2-7 | TRBV5-1 | - | TGCGCCAGCAGCATCACCGGGACAGGGGGCCTCGAGCAGTACTTC | CASSITGTGGLEQYF
TRBD1 | TRBJ1-2 | TRBV5-6 | - | TGTGCCAGCAGCCCGGGACAGCACTATGGCTACACCTTC | CASSPGQHYGYTF
- | TRBJ2-5 | TRBV29-1 | - | TGCAGCGTTGATAAGGGCGGAGAGACCCAGTACTTC | CSVDKGGETQYF
- | TRBJ2-5 | TRBV18 | - | TGTGCCAGCTCACTACACAGGGAAGAGACCCAGTACTTC | CASSLHREETQYF
TRBD1 | TRBJ2-7 | TRBV19 | - | TGTGCCAGTAGTATAGCTGGACAGGGGGCGAGCGAGCAGTACTTC | CASSIAGQGASEQYF
- | TRBJ2-7 | TRBV6-6 | - | TGTGCCAGCACCCGGGGGGCGTACGAGCAGTACTTC | CASTRGAYEQYF
- | TRBJ1-3 | TRBV11-2 | - | TGTGCCAGCAGCACGCCCCAAGGGGGCTCTGGAAACACCATATATTTT | CASSTPQGGSGNTIYF
- | TRBJ1-1 | TRBV2 | - | TGTGCCAGCAGTGAACTGGGTTTGTACACTGAAGCTTTCTTT | CASSELGLYTEAFF
- | TRBJ1-1 | TRBV2 | - | TGTGCCAGCAGTGTTATACCGGGACCCACTGAAGCTTTCTTT | CASSVIPGPTEAFF
- | TRBJ2-7 | TRBV2 | once | TGTGCCAGCAGTGAACAGGGGCAATCCTACGAGCAGTACTTC | CASSEQGQSYEQYF
- | TRBJ1-6 | TRBV4-2 | once | TGTGCCAGCAGAAGAACCGGGGTCTACCATTCACCCCTCCACTTT | CASRRTGVYHSPLHF
TRBD1 | TRBJ1-1 | TRBV10-2 | - | TGCGCCAGCAGGCCTAGACAGGGGAACACTGAAGCTTTCTTT | CASRPRQGNTEAFF
TRBD1 | TRBJ2-3 | TRBV6-6 | once | TGTGCCAGCAGCTGGGACAGATTAACAGATACGCAGTATTTT | CASSWDRLTDTQYF
TRBD1 | TRBJ1-4 | TRBV14 | - | TGTGCCAGCAGCTGGACAGGCCCCGGTGAAAAACTGTTTTTT | CASSWTGPGEKLFF
- | TRBJ1-1 | TRBV6-6 | - | TGTGCCAGCGTTAGGATTGGCGAAGCTTTCTTT | CASVRIGEAFF
- | TRBJ2-7 | TRBV28 | - | TGTGCCAGCAGTTTTAACCTTCAGGGGCGGCTCTCCTACGAGCAGTACTTC | CASSFNLQGRLSYEQYF
TRBD1 | TRBJ2-3 | TRBV5-1 | - | TGCGCCAGCAGCTTGGGACTATATCAGGGGGGCACAGATACGCAGTATTTT | CASSLGLYQGGTDTQYF
- | TRBJ2-1 | TRBV2 | - | TGTGCCAGCAGGCCCGGGTCGAGCTCCTACAATGAGCAGTTCTTC | CASRPGSSSYNEQFF
- | TRBJ2-2 | TRBV6-6 | once | TGTGCCAGCAGTTACTCAAGGGCCGGGGAGCTGTTTTTT | CASSYSRAGELFF
- | TRBJ1-3 | TRBV6-1 | - | TGTGCCAGCGCCGGGCAGCCATTCTCTGGAAACACCATATATTTT | CASAGQPFSGNTIYF
- | TRBJ1-1 | TRBV6-1 | - | TGTGCCAGCAGTAGGGGGGCCCTGAACACTGAAGCTTTCTTT | CASSRGALNTEAFF
- | TRBJ1-1 | TRBV19 | - | TGTGCCAGTAGTACCTTGACGCGTGGGAACACTGAAGCTTTCTTT | CASSTLTRGNTEAFF
- | TRBJ2-7 | TRBV5-6 | - | TGTGCCAGCAGCTGGGGGGCCGGCTACGAGCAGTACTTC | CASSWGAGYEQYF
- | TRBJ2-2 | TRBV15 | - | TGTGCCACCAGCAGAGGGGGGGGCAGGGAGCTGTTTTTT | CATSRGGGRELFF
- | TRBJ1-6 | TRBV9 | - | TGTGCCAGCAGCGTAGAAGGAGGGAATTCCTATAATTCACCCCTCCACTTT | CASSVEGGNSYNSPLHF
- | TRBJ2-6 | TRBV5-4 | - | TGTGCCAGCAACGGCGGGGCCAACGTCCTGACTTTC | CASNGGANVLTF
- | TRBJ1-1 | TRBV6-6 | - | TGTGCCAGCAGTTACTCAGGGGCAGGGAACACTGAAGCTTTCTTT | CASSYSGAGNTEAFF
- | TRBJ1-2 | TRBV7-9 | - | TGTGCCAGCAGCCCCCGGACAGAGACCTATGGCTACACCTTC | CASSPRTETYGYTF
- | TRBJ2-3 | TRBV19 | - | TGTGCCAGCATGGGGCACGGTGGTCCGCGGGATACGCAGTATTTT | CASMGHGGPRDTQYF
- | TRBJ1-2 | TRBV6-1 | - | TGTGCCAGCACTCTGGGCCTTTCCCAGGGTGGCTACACCTTC | CASTLGLSQGGYTF
- | TRBJ2-1 | TRBV7-9 | - | TGTGCCAGCAGCTGGGGCAGGGGTGTACGTTCATACAATGAGCAGTTCTTC | CASSWGRGVRSYNEQFF
- | TRBJ2-2 | TRBV5-1 | - | TGCGCCAGCAGCTGGGACGGACGGGCCGGGGAGCTGTTTTTT | CASSWDGRAGELFF
TRBD1 | TRBJ1-1 | TRBV29-1 | - | TGCAGCGCATCCACAGGGGGCGTTGAAGCTTTCTTT | CSASTGGVEAFF
TRBD1 | TRBJ2-6 | TRBV6-1 | - | TGTGCCAGCAGTGAAAGGTCAGGGGGCGACTGGGCCAACGTCCTGACTTTC | CASSERSGGDWANVLTF
- | TRBJ2-1 | TRBV5-1 | - | TGCGCCAGCAGCTTGGTTAGCTCCGGGTTTAATGAGCAGTTCTTC | CASSLVSSGFNEQFF
- | TRBJ1-2 | TRBV5-1 | - | TGCGCCAGCAGCCAGCAGGCAGGTAACACCTATGGCTACACCTTC | CASSQQAGNTYGYTF
- | TRBJ1-1 | TRBV27 | - | TGTGCCAGCAGTCCACACCTGGTTCGGGGGAACACTGAAGCTTTCTTT | CASSPHLVRGNTEAFF
TRBD1 | TRBJ1-6 | TRBV19 | - | TGTGCCAGTAGTATCGGACAGGGGGACCTCTATAATTCACCCCTCCACTTT | CASSIGQGDLYNSPLHF
TRBD1 | TRBJ2-1 | TRBV19 | - | TGTGCCAGTAGTGTACCGGGACAGGAGGACAATGAGCAGTTCTTC | CASSVPGQEDNEQFF
- | TRBJ2-2 | TRBV19 | - | TGTGCCAGTAGAAGACAGGACACCGGGGAGCTGTTTTTT | CASRRQDTGELFF
- | TRBJ1-5 | TRBV6-1 | once | TGTGCCAGCAGTGTATCGGGGAGCGACCAGCCCCAGCATTTT | CASSVSGSDQPQHF
- | TRBJ1-5 | TRBV28 | - | TGTGCCAGCGGAGGACAGAATTTCAATCAGCCCCAGCATTTT | CASGGQNFNQPQHF
- | TRBJ1-6 | TRBV11-2 | - | TGTGCCAGCAGCACCCAGACAGGCCGAAATTCACCCCTCCACTTT | CASSTQTGRNSPLHF
TRBD2 | TRBJ2-1 | TRBV7-2 | - | TGTGCCAGCAGCTCCGGGACTAGCGGGAGGTTAGACAATGAGCAGTTCTTC | CASSSGTSGRLDNEQFF
TRBD2 | TRBJ2-1 | TRBV28 | - | TGTGCCAGCAGTTTAGCTAGCGGGGGCTCCTACAATGAGCAGTTCTTC | CASSLASGGSYNEQFF
- | TRBJ1-5 | TRBV28 | - | TGTGCCAGCAGTTTTCCAGGAAAGAAAACACAGCATTTT | CASSFPGKKTQHF